One and the same sample provided the 22 T cell receptor beta chains below, sequenced in a study of PD-1 blockade in classical Hodgkin lymphoma. Autologous stem cell transplantation was followed by relapse in every patient, and brentuximab vedotin exposure varied. The method was immunoSEQ multiplex PCR; TCRdb's version includes in-frame clones alone and lacks a portion of them. The table includes approximately 99,000 clones, roughly nine tenths detected once. Specimen: peripheral blood mononuclear cells (PBMCs), collected before the second cycle of nivolumab. All receptors derive from a human donor with classical Hodgkin lymphoma.

This clone showed up just once. The chain recombines TRBV28 with TRBJ1-1, with D hard to call. Germline lookup yields CDR1 MDHEN and CDR2 SYDVKM. The CDR3 loop spans 14 amino acids. The V end was cut by 4 bases, the J end by 6 bases, with 15 bases between. CDR3 protein: CASSSPGDRSEAFF. The DNA of the CDR3 is TGTGCCAGCAGTTCCCCCGGGGATCGTTCTGAAGCTTTCTTT. Combining the CDR3 with reference TRBV28 and TRBJ1-1 gives the whole variable domain DVKVTQSSRYLVKRTGEKVFLECVQDMDHENMFWYRQDPGLGLRLIYFSYDVKMKEKGDIPEGYSVSREKKERFSLILESASTNQTSMYLCASSSPGDRSEAFFGQGTRLTVV.

The J gene is TRBJ2-3, the V gene TRBV18; 9 positions match TRBD2. From germline, CDR1 is KGHSH and CDR2 LQKENI. V was pared by 8 bases and J by 4 bases, with 13 bases of the junction left unmatched. The length of the CDR3 is 16 residues. In nucleotides, the CDR3 is TGTGCCAGCACACTAACAGCGGGAGGAGGGGCAGATACGCAGTATTTT. Translating gives CASTLTAGGGADTQYF.

Only a few counts were recorded for this clone. The chain carries TRBV5-1 and TRBJ2-5, with D tentatively TRBD2 (5 bases). Per the germline V gene, CDR1 is SGHRS and CDR2 is YFSETQ. Trimming shortened V by 4 bases and J by 5 bases, and 21 bases separated the two germline ends. The CDR3 spans 16 residues. CDR3 in amino acids: CASSATSIGESETQYF. CDR3 nucleotides: TGCGCCAGCAGCGCCACTAGTATCGGGGAAAGTGAGACCCAGTACTTC.

This clone came up once. The rearrangement links TRBV28 to TRBJ2-3; D gene ambiguous. Germline values: CDR1 MDHEN, CDR2 SYDVKM. V dropped 5 bases and J dropped 0 bases, with 6 bases sitting between them. This CDR3 is built from 13 residues. DNA of the CDR3: TGTGCCAGCAGTACCGGGAGCACAGATACGCAGTATTTT. Translating it yields CASSTGSTDTQYF.

This chain connects TRBV5-6 to TRBJ1-1, with D maybe TRBD1 (5 bases). The CDR3 spans 14 residues. The V end was cut by 0 bases, the J end by 4 bases, with 10 bases between. Germline values: CDR1 SGHDT, CDR2 YYEEEE. This chain's CDR3 is CASSLAGSVTEAFF. The CDR3 DNA is TGTGCCAGCAGCTTGGCAGGGTCAGTCACTGAAGCTTTCTTT. The full variable domain, its missing parts supplied by reference TRBV5-6 and TRBJ1-1, is DAGVTQSPTHLIKTRGQQVTLRCSPKSGHDTVSWYQQALGQGPQFIFQYYEEEERQRGNFPDRFSGHQFPNYSSELNVNALLLGDSALYLCASSLAGSVTEAFFGQGTRLTVV.

The chain is built from TRBV5-5 and TRBJ1-4; D is unclear. The V end lost 4 bases, the J end lost 0 bases, and 16 bases lay between the germline ends. The germline CDR1 and CDR2 sequences are SGHKS and YYEKEE (reference sequence). CDR3 length equals 17 residues. CDR3 sequence reads: CASSRTPPTTTNEKLFF. As DNA, the CDR3 is TGTGCCAGCAGCCGCACCCCCCCGACTACAACTAATGAAAAACTGTTTTTT.

In its sample, this clone was seen once. The chain carries TRBV23-1 and TRBJ1-1; 9 nucleotides match TRBD1. TRBV23-1 is assigned to the ORF class and has an uncertain function. The CDR3 is made up of 12 amino acids. The ends lost 11 bases at V and 5 bases at J; junction bases unmatched: 6. Here the CDR3 reads CARTGGWTEAFF. The CDR3 DNA is TGCGCCCGAACAGGGGGCTGGACTGAAGCTTTCTTT.

The rearrangement uses TRBV5-4 and TRBJ2-5; weak D call: TRBD1 (6 bases). This CDR3 spans 14 amino acids. The germline V and J ends were trimmed by 5 bases and 1 base, with 12 bases remaining between them. Germline V CDR1 and CDR2: SGHNT, YYREEE (reference sequence). CDR3 loop: CASSTGHFQETQYF. The CDR3 DNA sequence: TGTGCCAGCAGTACGGGACACTTCCAAGAGACCCAGTACTTC.

CDR3 protein: CANSQSPNTEAFF. CDR3 nucleotide sequence: TGTGCCAACTCCCAATCCCCGAACACTGAAGCTTTCTTT. The V call is TRBV28, the J call TRBJ1-1; D unclear. The CDR3 loop spans 13 amino acids. Trimming pared 10 bases from V and 1 base from J, leaving 13 bases between. The germline gives CDR1 MDHEN, CDR2 SYDVKM. Supplemented by reference TRBV28 and TRBJ1-1, the full variable domain reads DVKVTQSSRYLVKRTGEKVFLECVQDMDHENMFWYRQDPGLGLRLIYFSYDVKMKEKGDIPEGYSVSREKKERFSLILESASTNQTSMYLCANSQSPNTEAFFGQGTRLTVV.

This chain joins TRBV7-8 and TRBJ2-1; 12 bases are a match to TRBD2. Trimming took 2 bases from V and 1 from J; bases not matched to a gene: 9. Germline lookup yields CDR1 SGHVS and CDR2 FQNEAQ. CDR3 length: 19 amino acids. CDR3 in amino acids: CASSLRRLAGVGSYNEQFF. CDR3 nucleotide sequence: TGTGCCAGCAGCTTACGGCGACTAGCGGGAGTCGGTTCCTACAATGAGCAGTTCTTC.

V and J are TRBV10-2 and TRBJ2-7, with 9 nucleotides matching TRBD2. The germline V gene encodes CDR1 WSHSY and CDR2 SAAADI. This CDR3 region has 14 residues. V was pared by 6 bases and J by 3 bases, with 6 bases of the junction left unmatched. The CDR3 reads CASSAGTSSYEQYF. The CDR3 region has the DNA TGCGCCAGCAGCGCCGGGACTAGCAGCTACGAGCAGTACTTC.

In nucleotides, the CDR3 is TGTGCCTGGAGTGGGTGGGACAGGAACACTGAAGCTTTCTTT. Amino acid sequence: CAWSGWDRNTEAFF. The V gene is TRBV30, the J gene TRBJ1-1; 7 bases fit TRBD1. The CDR3 sequence is 14 residues long. CDR1 and CDR2 from the germline V gene are GTSNPN and SVGIG (reference sequence). With 1 base clipped from V and 1 base from J, the junction kept 3 bases outside the gene matches.

The chain couples TRBV15 to TRBJ2-1, with TRBD2 matching 7 bases. The V gene end was trimmed by 3 bases and the J gene end by 4 bases; junction bases not matched to a gene: 9. The CDR3 is 16 residues long. Germline-derived CDR1 and CDR2 are LNHNV and YYDKDF (reference sequence). DNA for the CDR3: TGTGCCACCAGCAGCACCAGCGGGGAGATATACAATGAGCAGTTCTTC. As protein: CATSSTSGEIYNEQFF.

V usage is TRBV20-1 and J usage is TRBJ2-1; maybe TRBD2 (5 bases). The CDR3 covers 11 residues. V was clipped by 4 bases and J by 9 bases, with 10 bases between them. Germline CDR1 and CDR2: DFQATT and SNEGSKA (reference sequence). The CDR3 loop reads CSATTRGEQFF. As DNA, the CDR3 is TGCAGTGCTACCACTAGAGGTGAGCAGTTCTTC.

The V gene is TRBV5-1, the J gene TRBJ2-1; D not certain. Trimming took off 0 bases at V and 5 bases at J, with 12 bases between the two ends. This CDR3 is built from 15 residues. CDR1 and CDR2 from the germline V gene are SGHRS and YFSETQ. CDR3 nucleotide sequence: TGCGCCAGCAGCTTGGCTGAAGCTCCTCACAATGAGCAGTTCTTC. It encodes CASSLAEAPHNEQFF.

This chain links TRBV9 with TRBJ2-7; perhaps TRBD2 as D (6 bases). The CDR3 spans 14 residues. Trimming removed 2 bases from V and 9 bases from J, with 18 bases in between. CDR1 and CDR2 (germline): SGDLS, YYNGEE. CDR3 in amino acids: CASSVSGSSGVQYF. CDR3 in DNA: TGTGCCAGCAGCGTCAGTGGGAGTTCGGGGGTGCAGTACTTC.

The V gene is TRBV6-5, the J gene TRBJ2-2; TRBD2 agrees at 7 bases. Losses at the gene ends were 2 bases for V and 6 bases for J; bases not matched to a gene: 0. This CDR3 spans 13 amino acids. Germline loops: CDR1 MNHEY, CDR2 SVGAGI. In nucleotides, the CDR3 is TGTGCCAGCAGTTACGGGAGGGCCGGGGAGCTGTTTTTT. Amino acids: CASSYGRAGELFF.

V usage is TRBV7-2 and J usage is TRBJ1-1, with D uncertain. Germline CDR1 SGHTA, CDR2 FQGNSA. Trimming removed 3 bases from V and 1 base from J, with 12 bases in between. CDR3 length equals 15 residues. The CDR3 protein is CASSLLDSSNTEAFF. In nucleotides, the CDR3 is TGTGCCAGCAGCTTGCTTGACTCTTCGAACACTGAAGCTTTCTTT.

V gene TRBV15 combines with J gene TRBJ1-2, with TRBD1 matching over 9 bases. The CDR3 length is 16 residues. J lost 4 bases, V lost 3 bases, and 9 bases had no gene match. The V gene's germline CDR1 is LNHNV and CDR2 YYDKDF (reference sequence). The CDR3 region has the DNA TGTGCCACCAGCAGCCTTTCGACAGGGGGGGCCTATGGCTACACCTTC. This translates into CATSSLSTGGAYGYTF. Full variable domain (outside the CDR3, taken from reference TRBV15 and TRBJ1-2): DAMVIQNPRYQVTQFGKPVTLSCSQTLNHNVMYWYQQKSSQAPKLLFHYYDKDFNNEADTPDNFQSRRPNTSFCFLDIRSPGLGDTAMYLCATSSLSTGGAYGYTFGSGTRLTVV.

The chain combines TRBV6-1 with TRBJ1-5; D is unresolved. The germline gives CDR1 MNHNS, CDR2 SASEGT. V was trimmed by 3 bases and J by 6 bases, leaving 6 bases between them. The CDR3 loop spans 12 amino acids. CDR3 in DNA: TGTGCCAGCAGTGAGCTACGTCAGCCCCAGCATTTT. Protein product: CASSELRQPQHF.

Concerning this clone itself: One junction end does not reproduce the germline sequence, and a read error may be involved. The rearrangement links TRBV18 to TRBJ2-1; the match to TRBD2 covers 8 bases. This CDR3 contains 17 residues. Germline V gives CDR1 KGHSH, CDR2 LQKENI. The CDR3 here is CASSPPSGREIYNEQFF. The CDR3 DNA sequence: TGTGCCAGCTCCCCACCCTCCGGGAGGGAAATCTACAATGAGCAGTTCTTC.

This sequence joins TRBV6-1 and TRBJ1-2, with 7 bases matching TRBD1. The J segment lost 4 bases and the V segment lost 5 bases, leaving 7 bases of the junction unmatched. The CDR3 is made up of 14 amino acids. The germline V gene encodes CDR1 MNHNS and CDR2 SASEGT. CDR3 sequence reads: CASSQTGVSYGYTF. The CDR3 coding sequence is TGTGCCAGCAGTCAAACAGGGGTCTCCTATGGCTACACCTTC.